The next 17 T cell receptor beta chains were all read from a single sample in a study of T cell repertoires in cytomegalovirus infection. MiXCR, run by TCRdb on the reads, gives a single entry per CDR3 protein. This sample carries hundreds of thousands of distinct CDR3 sequences, around 35% of them seen once, and the ten largest clones take 15% to 20%. The antigens of these receptors remain unknown. The source was cultured PBMCs, collected from culture after CMV antigen stimulation. These receptor sequences come from a human donor in good health (CMV status not recorded). Some clones in this sample may be carry-over from other donors' samples.

The chain joins TRBV11-2 to TRBJ2-7, with D possibly being TRBD1 or TRBD2 (5 bases each). V was cut by 1 base and J by 1 base, with 17 bases left in between. CDR3 size: 17 residues. The germline V gene encodes CDR1 SGHAT and CDR2 FQNNGV. In nucleotides, the CDR3 is TGTGCCAGCAGCTTAGGAGGGTCGGGACGTTTTTCCTACGAGCAGTACTTC. Translated: CASSLGGSGRFSYEQYF.

In its sample, this clonotype was seen a few times. The chain has TRBV7-2 and TRBJ1-2; TRBD1 is a possible D gene (6 bases). This CDR3 is built from 15 residues. Germline V gene data show CDR1 as SGHTA and CDR2 as FQGNSA. V lost 5 bases and J 4 bases, leaving 17 bases between the germline ends. The CDR3 DNA reads as TGTGCCAGCAGCCCTAGGGGGGGCTCTTCCTATGGCTACACCTTC. Translation: CASSPRGGSSYGYTF.

The sample holds many counts of this clonotype. The rearrangement joins TRBV12-3 or TRBV12-4 to TRBJ2-1; 10 nucleotides align to TRBD2. The CDR3 length is 15 residues. The V gene end was trimmed by 6 bases and the J gene end by 2 bases; junction bases not matched to a gene: 4. The CDR3 spells CASRPGLAAYNEQFF. The CDR3 DNA follows: TGTGCCAGCAGGCCTGGACTAGCGGCCTACAATGAGCAGTTCTTC.

The chain has TRBV29-1 and TRBJ1-3; D not certain. This CDR3 is 12 amino acids long. With 7 bases removed from V and 4 bases from J, the gap between germline ends came to 11 bases. CDR1 is SQVTM and CDR2 is ANQGSEA in the germline V gene. CDR3 loop: CSAEGKGNTIYF. Here the CDR3 DNA reads TGCAGCGCTGAGGGAAAAGGAAACACCATATATTTT. Using reference TRBV29-1 and TRBJ1-3 for the parts outside the CDR3, the full variable domain is SAVISQKPSRDICQRGTSLTIQCQVDSQVTMMFWYRQQPGQSLTLIATANQGSEATYESGFVIDKFPISRPNLTFSTLTVSNMSPEDSSIYLCSAEGKGNTIYFGEGSWLTVV.

The J gene is TRBJ2-2, the V gene TRBV15; weak D call: TRBD1 (5 bases). Germline V gives CDR1 LNHNV, CDR2 YYDKDF (reference sequence). V lost 0 bases, J lost 0 bases, and 11 bases lay in between. This CDR3 is 17 amino acids long. CDR3 amino acids: CATSRDLDSANTGELFF. The CDR3 DNA reads TGTGCCACCAGCAGAGATCTCGACAGCGCGAACACCGGGGAGCTGTTTTTT. The variable domain in full, completed from reference TRBV15 and TRBJ2-2, reads DAMVIQNPRYQVTQFGKPVTLSCSQTLNHNVMYWYQQKSSQAPKLLFHYYDKDFNNEADTPDNFQSRRPNTSFCFLDIRSPGLGDTAMYLCATSRDLDSANTGELFFGEGSRLTVL.

The sample holds many counts of this clonotype. This sequence joins TRBV7-2 and TRBJ2-3; D unresolved. Germline V gene lookup returns CDR1 SGHTA and CDR2 FQGNSA. This CDR3 has 11 residues. V was cut by 5 bases and J by 6 bases, with 6 bases left in between. The CDR3 spells CASSGSDTQYF. Here the CDR3 DNA reads TGTGCCAGCAGCGGTAGCGATACGCAGTATTTT.

This clonotype was counted a few times. The chain employs TRBV7-2 and TRBJ2-3; 9 bases match TRBD2. Germline CDR1 SGHTA, CDR2 FQGNSA. This CDR3 has 17 amino acids. Losses at the gene ends were 5 bases for V and 4 bases for J; bases not matched to a gene: 13. The CDR3 nucleotides read TGTGCCAGCAGCCCCACTAGCGGGTGGGCGGGGGCAGATACGCAGTATTTT. As protein: CASSPTSGWAGADTQYF.

To note about this clonotype: A much larger clone differs from this one at a single base, so this may be a read error. The chain joins TRBV5-3 to TRBJ2-5; possible D gene TRBD2, 5 bases. TRBV5-3 is designated an ORF whose function remains uncertain. This CDR3 region has 13 residues. The CDR3 DNA follows: TGTGCCAGCAGCTTGGACTGGCAAGAGACCCAGTACTTC. This translates into CASSLDWQETQYF.

The rearrangement joins TRBV12-3 or TRBV12-4 to TRBJ2-2; TRBD2 matches 8 bases. V lost 5 bases to trimming and J lost 0 bases; unmatched junction nucleotides: 5. This CDR3 is 16 amino acids long. The CDR3 DNA follows: TGTGCCAGCAGTACCCGACTAGCGACGAACACCGGGGAGCTGTTTTTT. Protein sequence: CASSTRLATNTGELFF.

This clonotype was seen a handful of times. This chain uses TRBV5-1 with TRBJ2-5; 10 positions agree with TRBD2. The V and J ends lost 0 bases and 4 bases, in that order; junction bases with no gene match: 12. Germline V CDR1 and CDR2: SGHRS, YFSETQ. The CDR3 loop spans 18 amino acids. The chain's CDR3 is CASSLALGTSVRGETQYF. The DNA for the CDR3 is TGCGCCAGCAGCTTGGCCCTCGGGACTAGCGTGAGGGGAGAGACCCAGTACTTC.

This clonotype was counted only a few times. The rearrangement links TRBV11-2 to TRBJ2-1; no clear D gene. The CDR3 has 14 amino acids. The germline gives CDR1 SGHAT, CDR2 FQNNGV. V gave up 1 base and J gave up 3 bases, with 7 bases separating them. The chain's CDR3 is CASSLGFRYNEQFF. As DNA, the CDR3 is TGTGCCAGCAGCTTAGGGTTTCGCTACAATGAGCAGTTCTTC.

This clonotype occurred once. This chain's CDR3 is CSVGGQAPWETQYF. The CDR3 DNA reads TGCAGCGTGGGGGGACAAGCCCCGTGGGAGACCCAGTACTTC. The chain uses TRBV29-1 and TRBJ2-5; D tentatively fits TRBD1 or TRBD2 (6 bases each). Germline assignment: CDR1 SQVTM and CDR2 ANQGSEA. V was pared by 6 bases and J by 5 bases, with 19 bases between. The CDR3 consists of 14 residues.

This clonotype was observed many times. V gene TRBV7-2 combines with J gene TRBJ2-2, with TRBD2 matching over 8 bases. Trimming cost V 0 bases and J 6 bases; bases outside gene matches: 6. The length of the CDR3 is 16 residues. Germline CDR1 and CDR2: SGHTA and FQGNSA. CDR3 sequence: CASSLAAGLGAGELFF. DNA of the CDR3: TGTGCCAGCAGCTTAGCGGCGGGACTAGGGGCCGGGGAGCTGTTTTTT.

The chain joins TRBV6-5 to TRBJ1-5; perhaps TRBD1 as D (6 bases). Germline V gene data show CDR1 as MNHEY and CDR2 as SVGAGI. The CDR3 has 14 amino acids. The V and J ends lost 11 bases and 2 bases respectively, with 16 bases between them. CDR3 in DNA: TGTGCCGGGAGGCACAGGGCTGGCAATCAGCCCCAGCATTTT. As protein: CAGRHRAGNQPQHF.

The chain couples TRBV6-1 to TRBJ2-5; 11 bases match TRBD1. Germline V gene data show CDR1 as MNHNS and CDR2 as SASEGT. The CDR3 loop spans 18 amino acids. The trim removed 3 bases at V and 0 bases at J, leaving 9 bases unmatched. The CDR3 region has the DNA TGTGCCAGCAGTGACGGGACAGGGGGTAGAAAGTACCAAGAGACCCAGTACTTC. Translation gives CASSDGTGGRKYQETQYF.

This clonotype was seen ten or more times. The chain is built from TRBV7-2 and TRBJ1-2; the match to TRBD1 covers 10 bases. CDR1 is SGHTA, CDR2 FQGNSA, per germline. The V gene end was trimmed by 5 bases and the J gene end by 8 bases; junction bases not matched to a gene: 17. The CDR3 length is 17 residues. Here the CDR3 reads CASSPYKSGTGEIGYTF. The CDR3 coding sequence is TGTGCCAGCAGCCCATATAAATCCGGGACAGGGGAGATCGGCTACACCTTC.

This chain uses TRBV10-3 with TRBJ2-1; 13 bases fit TRBD2. The CDR3 consists of 17 residues. Germline assignment: CDR1 ENHRY and CDR2 SYGVKD. The V gene end was trimmed by 3 bases and the J gene end by 7 bases; junction bases not matched to a gene: 9. The CDR3 loop is CAISDHRGTSGENEQFF. The CDR3 region has the DNA TGTGCCATCAGTGACCATAGGGGGACTAGCGGGGAGAATGAGCAGTTCTTC.